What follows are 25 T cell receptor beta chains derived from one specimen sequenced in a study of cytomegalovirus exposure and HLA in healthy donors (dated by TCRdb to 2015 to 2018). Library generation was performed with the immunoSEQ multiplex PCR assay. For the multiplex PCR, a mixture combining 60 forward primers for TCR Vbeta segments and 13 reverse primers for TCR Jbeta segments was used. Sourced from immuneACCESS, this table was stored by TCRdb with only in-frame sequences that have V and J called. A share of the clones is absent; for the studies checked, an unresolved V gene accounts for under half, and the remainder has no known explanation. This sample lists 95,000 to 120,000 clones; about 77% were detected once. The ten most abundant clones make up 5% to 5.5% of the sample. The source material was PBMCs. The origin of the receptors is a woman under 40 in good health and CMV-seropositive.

As DNA, the CDR3 is TGTGCCAGCAGTCGCGTAGGGGGCGAGACCTATAATTCACCCCTCCACTTT. Its protein product is CASSRVGGETYNSPLHF. The chain combines TRBV5-6 with TRBJ1-6; 7 positions match TRBD1. Germline trimming cut 5 bases from V and 2 bases from J; bases unmatched to any gene: 10. Germline loops: CDR1 SGHDT, CDR2 YYEEEE. This CDR3 region has 17 residues. Full variable domain (remainder filled in from reference TRBV5-6 and TRBJ1-6): DAGVTQSPTHLIKTRGQQVTLRCSPKSGHDTVSWYQQALGQGPQFIFQYYEEEERQRGNFPDRFSGHQFPNYSSELNVNALLLGDSALYLCASSRVGGETYNSPLHFGNGTRLTVT.

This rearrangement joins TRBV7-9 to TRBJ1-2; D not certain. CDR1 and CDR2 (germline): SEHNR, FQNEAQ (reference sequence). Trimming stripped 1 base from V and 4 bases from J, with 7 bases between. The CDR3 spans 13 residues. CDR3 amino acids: CASSLDTFYGYTF. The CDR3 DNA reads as TGTGCCAGCAGCTTAGACACCTTCTATGGCTACACCTTC.

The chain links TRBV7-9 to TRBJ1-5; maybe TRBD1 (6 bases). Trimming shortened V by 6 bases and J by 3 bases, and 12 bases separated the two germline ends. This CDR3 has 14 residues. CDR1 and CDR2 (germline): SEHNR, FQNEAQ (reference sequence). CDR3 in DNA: TGTGCCAGCAGTTGGGACACCTCCAATCAGCCCCAGCATTTT. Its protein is CASSWDTSNQPQHF.

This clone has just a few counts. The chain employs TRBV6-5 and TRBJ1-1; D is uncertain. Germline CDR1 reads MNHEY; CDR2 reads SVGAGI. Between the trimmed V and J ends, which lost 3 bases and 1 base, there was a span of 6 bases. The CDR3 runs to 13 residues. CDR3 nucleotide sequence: TGTGCCAGCAGTTATGGCAGGAACACTGAAGCTTTCTTT. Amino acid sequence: CASSYGRNTEAFF.

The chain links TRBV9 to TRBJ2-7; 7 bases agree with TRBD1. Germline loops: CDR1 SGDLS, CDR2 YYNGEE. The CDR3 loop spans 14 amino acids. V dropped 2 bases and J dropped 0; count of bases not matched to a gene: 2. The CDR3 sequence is CASSVGQVSYEQYF. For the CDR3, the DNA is TGTGCCAGCAGCGTCGGACAGGTCTCCTACGAGCAGTACTTC.

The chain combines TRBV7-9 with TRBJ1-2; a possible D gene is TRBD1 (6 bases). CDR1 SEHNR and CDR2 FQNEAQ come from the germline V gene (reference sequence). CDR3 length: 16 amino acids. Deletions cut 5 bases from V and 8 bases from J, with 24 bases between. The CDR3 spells CASSPTANTGLGGYTF. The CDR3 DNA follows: TGTGCCAGCAGCCCAACCGCTAACACAGGGTTGGGCGGCTACACCTTC.

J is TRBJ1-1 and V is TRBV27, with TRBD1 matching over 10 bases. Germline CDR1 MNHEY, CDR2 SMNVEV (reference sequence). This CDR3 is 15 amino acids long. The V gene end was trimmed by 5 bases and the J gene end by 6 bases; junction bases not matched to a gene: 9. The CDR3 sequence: CASSRTTGGYPEAFF. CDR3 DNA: TGTGCCAGCAGTCGAACGACAGGGGGCTACCCTGAAGCTTTCTTT.

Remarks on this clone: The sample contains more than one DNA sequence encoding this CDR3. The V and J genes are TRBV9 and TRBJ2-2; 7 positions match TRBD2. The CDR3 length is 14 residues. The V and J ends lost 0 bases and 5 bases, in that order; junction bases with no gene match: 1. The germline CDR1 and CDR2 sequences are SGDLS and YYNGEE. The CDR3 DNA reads TGTGCCAGCAGCGTAGGGGGGGGAACCGGGGAGCTGTTTTTT. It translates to CASSVGGGTGELFF.

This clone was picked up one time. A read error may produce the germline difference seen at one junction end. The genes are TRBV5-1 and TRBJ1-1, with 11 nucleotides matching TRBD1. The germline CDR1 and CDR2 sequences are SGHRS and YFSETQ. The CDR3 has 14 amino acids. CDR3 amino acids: CVSSSGQGGTEAFF. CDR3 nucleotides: TGCGTCAGCAGCTCGGGACAGGGGGGAACTGAAGCTTTCTTT. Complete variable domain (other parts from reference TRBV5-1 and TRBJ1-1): KAGVTQTPRYLIKTRGQQVTLSCSPISGHRSVSWYQQTPGQGLQFLFEYFSETQRNKGNFPGRFSGRQFSNSRSEMNVSTLELGDSALYLCVSSSGQGGTEAFFGQGTRLTVV.

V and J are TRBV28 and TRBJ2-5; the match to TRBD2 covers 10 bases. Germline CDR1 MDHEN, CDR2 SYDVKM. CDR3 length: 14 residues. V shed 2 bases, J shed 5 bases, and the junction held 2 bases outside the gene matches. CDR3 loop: CASSLLAGAETQYF. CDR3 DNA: TGTGCCAGCAGTTTACTAGCGGGGGCGGAGACCCAGTACTTC.

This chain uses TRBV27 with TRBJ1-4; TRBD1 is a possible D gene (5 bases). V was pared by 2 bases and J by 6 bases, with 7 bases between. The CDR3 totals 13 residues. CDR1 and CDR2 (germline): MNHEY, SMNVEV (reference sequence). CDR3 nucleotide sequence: TGTGCCAGCAGTTTACAGGGCGATGAAAAACTGTTTTTT. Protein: CASSLQGDEKLFF.

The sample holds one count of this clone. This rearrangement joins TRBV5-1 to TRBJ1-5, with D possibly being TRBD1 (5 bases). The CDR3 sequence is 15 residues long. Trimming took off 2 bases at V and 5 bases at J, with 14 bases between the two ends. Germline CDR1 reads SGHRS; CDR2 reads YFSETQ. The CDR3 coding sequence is TGCGCCAGCAGCTTAAGCGGTGGAGGGGATCAGCCCCAGCATTTT. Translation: CASSLSGGGDQPQHF. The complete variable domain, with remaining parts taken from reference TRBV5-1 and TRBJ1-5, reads KAGVTQTPRYLIKTRGQQVTLSCSPISGHRSVSWYQQTPGQGLQFLFEYFSETQRNKGNFPGRFSGRQFSNSRSEMNVSTLELGDSALYLCASSLSGGGDQPQHFGDGTRLSIL.

This CDR3 reads CASSRNRDGYTF. The CDR3 DNA reads as TGTGCCAGCAGCCGGAACAGGGATGGCTACACCTTC. The J gene is TRBJ1-2, the V gene TRBV11-2, with D possibly TRBD1 on 6 matching bases. There are 12 residues in the CDR3. Germline V gene sequence: CDR1 SGHAT, CDR2 FQNNGV. Trimming removed 5 bases from V and 6 bases from J, with 10 bases in between.

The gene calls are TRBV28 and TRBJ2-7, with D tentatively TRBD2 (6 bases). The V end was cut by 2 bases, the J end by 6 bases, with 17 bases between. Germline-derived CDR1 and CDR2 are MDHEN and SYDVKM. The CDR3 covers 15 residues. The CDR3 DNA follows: TGTGCCAGCAGTTTAGGTGGAGGGACGGGCTCCGAGCAGTACTTC. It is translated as CASSLGGGTGSEQYF.

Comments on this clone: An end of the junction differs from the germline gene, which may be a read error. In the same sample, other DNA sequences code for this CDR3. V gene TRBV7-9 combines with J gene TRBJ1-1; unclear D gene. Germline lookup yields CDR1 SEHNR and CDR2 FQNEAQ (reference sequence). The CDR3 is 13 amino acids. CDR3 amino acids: CASTLHGGTEAFF. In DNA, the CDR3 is TGTGCCAGCACCCTACATGGCGGCACTGAGGCTTTCTTT.

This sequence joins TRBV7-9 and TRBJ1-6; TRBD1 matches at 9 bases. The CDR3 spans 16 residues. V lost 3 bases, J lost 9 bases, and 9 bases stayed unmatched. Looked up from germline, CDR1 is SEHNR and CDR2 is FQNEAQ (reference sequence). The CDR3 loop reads CASSLSGTGPSSPLHF. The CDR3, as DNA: TGTGCCAGCAGCTTGTCCGGGACAGGGCCCTCTTCACCCCTCCACTTT.

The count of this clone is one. CDR3 sequence (DNA): TGCGCCAGCAGCCAAGAAAAGTGGGGGGACAGGGCACACAATGAGCAGTTCTTC. Its protein product is CASSQEKWGDRAHNEQFF. The chain uses TRBV4-1 and TRBJ2-1, with TRBD1 identical over 9 bases. In germline, CDR1 is MGHRA, CDR2 YSYEKL. V shed 0 bases, J shed 5 bases, and the junction held 11 bases outside the gene matches. The CDR3 is 18 amino acids.

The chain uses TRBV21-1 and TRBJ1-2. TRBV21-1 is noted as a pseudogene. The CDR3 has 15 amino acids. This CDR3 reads CASSKRRGSRDGYTF. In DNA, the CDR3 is TGTGCCAGCAGCAAAAGGAGGGGAAGTCGCGATGGCTACACCTTC.

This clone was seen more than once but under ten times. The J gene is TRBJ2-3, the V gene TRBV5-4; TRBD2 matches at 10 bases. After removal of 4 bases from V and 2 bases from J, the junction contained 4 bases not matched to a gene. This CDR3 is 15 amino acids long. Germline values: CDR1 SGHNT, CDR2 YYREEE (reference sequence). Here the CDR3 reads CASSPTSGNTDTQYF. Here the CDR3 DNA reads TGTGCCAGCAGCCCCACTAGCGGGAACACAGATACGCAGTATTTT.

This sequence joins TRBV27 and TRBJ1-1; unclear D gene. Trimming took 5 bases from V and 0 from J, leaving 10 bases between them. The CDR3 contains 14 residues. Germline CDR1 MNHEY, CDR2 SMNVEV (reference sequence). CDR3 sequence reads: CASSRLDMNTEAFF. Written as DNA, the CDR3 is TGTGCCAGCAGTCGCTTAGATATGAACACTGAAGCTTTCTTT.

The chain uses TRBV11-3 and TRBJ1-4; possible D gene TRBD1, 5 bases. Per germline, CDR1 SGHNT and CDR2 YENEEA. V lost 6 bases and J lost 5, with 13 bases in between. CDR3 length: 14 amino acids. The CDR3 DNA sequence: TGTGCCAGCAGTTACGGGACTGAAAATGAAAAACTGTTTTTT. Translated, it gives CASSYGTENEKLFF.

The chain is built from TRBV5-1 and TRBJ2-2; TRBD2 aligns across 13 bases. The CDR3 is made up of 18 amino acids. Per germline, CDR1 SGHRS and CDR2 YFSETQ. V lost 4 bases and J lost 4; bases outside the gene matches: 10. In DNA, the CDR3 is TGCGCCAGCAGCGACCGAGGACTAGCGGGAGCGGGCACCGGGGAGCTGTTTTTT. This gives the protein CASSDRGLAGAGTGELFF.

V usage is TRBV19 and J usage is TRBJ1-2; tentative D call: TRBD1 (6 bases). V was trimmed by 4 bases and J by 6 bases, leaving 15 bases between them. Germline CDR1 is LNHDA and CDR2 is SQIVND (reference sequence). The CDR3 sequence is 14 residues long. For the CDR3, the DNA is TGTGCCAGTAGTACCGCACCGGGACACGATGGCTACACCTTC. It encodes CASSTAPGHDGYTF. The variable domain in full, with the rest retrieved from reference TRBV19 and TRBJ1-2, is DGGITQSPKYLFRKEGQNVTLSCEQNLNHDAMYWYRQDPGQGLRLIYYSQIVNDFQKGDIAEGYSVSREKKESFPLTVTSAQKNPTAFYLCASSTAPGHDGYTFGSGTRLTVV.

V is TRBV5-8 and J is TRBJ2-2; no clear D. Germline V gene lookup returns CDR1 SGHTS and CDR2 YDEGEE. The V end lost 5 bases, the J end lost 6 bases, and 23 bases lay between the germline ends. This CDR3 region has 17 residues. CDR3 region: CASSSQNTVTPPGELFF. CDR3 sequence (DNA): TGTGCCAGCAGTTCACAGAATACAGTAACCCCCCCCGGGGAGCTGTTTTTT. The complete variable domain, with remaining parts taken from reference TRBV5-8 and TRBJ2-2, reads EAGVTQSPTHLIKTRGQQATLRCSPISGHTSVYWYQQALGLGLQFLLWYDEGEERNRGNFPPRFSGRQFPNYSSELNVNALELEDSALYLCASSSQNTVTPPGELFFGEGSRLTVL.

The CDR3 region is CASTEIGGNYGYTF. The CDR3, as DNA: TGTGCCAGCACCGAAATCGGGGGAAACTATGGCTACACCTTC. The J gene is TRBJ1-2, the V gene TRBV6-5; D is possibly TRBD1 (5 bases). Germline assignment: CDR1 MNHEY and CDR2 SVGAGI. Trimming left V 7 bases short and J 2 bases short, with 14 bases between. The CDR3 consists of 14 residues.